A single sample gave rise to the 29 T cell receptor beta chains below, sequenced in a study of T-cell reconstitution after alpha-beta-depleted transplantation in children. TCRbeta library construction was performed incorporating unique molecular identifiers. MiXCR, applied by TCRdb to the PCR reads, yields one record per CDR3 protein. This table has around 240,000 distinct CDR3 sequences, roughly 8% appearing once. Here the sequenced sample was PBMCs, mostly from graft donor cells, taken 180 days after TCRalphabeta/CD19-depleted stem cell transplant. These receptors all stem from a male patient between 5 and 17 years old who had a stem cell transplant for acute lymphoblastic leukemia, so the T cells may come from the graft donor.

There are many counts of this clonotype. The genes are TRBV27 and TRBJ1-6; no firm D call. This CDR3 is built from 17 residues. Trimming removed 1 base at V and 0 bases at J, with 10 bases between. Germline CDR1 reads MNHEY; CDR2 reads SMNVEV (reference sequence). The DNA for the CDR3 is TGTGCCAGCAGTTTATACACACCGAGCTCCTATAATTCACCCCTCCACTTT. Residues: CASSLYTPSSYNSPLHF.

This clonotype was recorded many times. The rearrangement joins TRBV28 to TRBJ2-7; possible D gene TRBD1, 5 bases. V was trimmed by 0 bases and J by 7 bases, leaving 19 bases between them. CDR1 is MDHEN, CDR2 SYDVKM, per germline. CDR3 size: 16 residues. The CDR3 region is CASSLWAGQAYGEQYF. DNA for the CDR3: TGTGCCAGCAGTTTATGGGCAGGGCAAGCCTACGGGGAGCAGTACTTC.

At least ten counts were recorded for this clonotype. The CDR3, as DNA: TGTGCTAAGGGCCCGGCCGGGGAGCTGTTTTTT. Its protein is CAKGPAGELFF. The chain employs TRBV2 and TRBJ2-2; D gene uncertain. Germline CDR1 SNHLY, CDR2 FYNNEI. The CDR3 extends over 11 amino acids.

This clonotype was picked up many times. The chain couples TRBV28 to TRBJ1-5; D is possibly TRBD1 (6 bases). The CDR3 sequence is 12 residues long. The germline CDR1 and CDR2 sequences are MDHEN and SYDVKM. Trimming stripped 10 bases from V and 9 bases from J, with 16 bases between. The CDR3 loop is CAMGAGEGPQHF. Written as DNA, the CDR3 is TGTGCCATGGGGGCAGGTGAGGGGCCCCAGCATTTT.

This clonotype has just a few counts. This rearrangement joins TRBV20-1 to TRBJ1-5, with 7 bases that match TRBD1. CDR3 length equals 14 residues. Germline lookup yields CDR1 DFQATT and CDR2 SNEGSKA (reference sequence). CDR3 protein: CRADRVSGNQPQHF. CDR3 in DNA: TGCAGGGCAGACAGGGTGAGCGGCAATCAGCCCCAGCATTTT.

This clonotype came up once. This sequence may be a read error, since a much larger clone differs from it by one base. The J gene is TRBJ2-5, the V gene TRBV5-1; TRBD1 agrees at 8 bases. This CDR3 contains 15 residues. Germline lookup yields CDR1 SGHRS and CDR2 YFSETQ. CDR3 DNA sequence: TGCGCCAGCAGCCCTGTGGACAGGGTGCAAGAGCCCCAGTACTTC. Translation: CASSPVDRVQEPQYF.

This clonotype was recorded many times. V usage is TRBV29-1 and J usage is TRBJ1-2; D remains unclear. The V gene's germline CDR1 is SQVTM and CDR2 ANQGSEA. Trimming removed 1 base from V and 3 bases from J, with 12 bases in between. This CDR3 is 14 amino acids long. The CDR3 loop is CSVEGIGWDYGYTF. DNA for the CDR3: TGCAGCGTTGAAGGCATAGGATGGGACTATGGCTACACCTTC.

This clonotype was picked up many times. The chain combines TRBV11-2 with TRBJ2-3, with D hard to call. Germline V gene lookup returns CDR1 SGHAT and CDR2 FQNNGV. CDR3 length equals 15 residues. The V end was cut by 6 bases, the J end by 0 bases, with 13 bases between. Written as DNA, the CDR3 is TGTGCCAGCAGAACTCGTGGGTATAGCACAGATACGCAGTATTTT. This gives the protein CASRTRGYSTDTQYF.

This clonotype was seen many times. V usage is TRBV12-3 or TRBV12-4 and J usage is TRBJ2-2; weak D call: TRBD1 (5 bases). The CDR3 length is 16 residues. Between the trimmed V and J ends, which lost 6 bases and 4 bases, there was a span of 18 bases. This CDR3 reads CASSRPWTLSTGELFF. CDR3 nucleotides: TGTGCCAGCAGCCGACCGTGGACACTAAGCACCGGGGAGCTGTTTTTT.

This clonotype was detected a few times. With a much larger clone just one base away, this may be a read error. The chain employs TRBV28 and TRBJ2-1, with D perhaps TRBD2 (5 bases). This CDR3 has 13 amino acids. Germline lookup yields CDR1 MDHEN and CDR2 SYDVKM. CDR3 DNA sequence: TGTGCCGGCAGTCCACACGGGATAAATGAGCAGTTCTTC. This encodes CAGSPHGINEQFF.

This clonotype has only a few counts. The rearrangement uses TRBV7-6 and TRBJ2-5; D remains unclear. V was clipped by 3 bases and J by 1 base, with 12 bases between them. CDR1 and CDR2 (germline): SGHVS, FNYEAQ. The CDR3 is 15 residues long. The CDR3 nucleotides read TGTGCCAGCAGCTTTCGGACGACCTTCCAAGAGACCCAGTACTTC. Translating it yields CASSFRTTFQETQYF.

In this sample, this clonotype turned up many times. CDR3 region: CASSRERQGEETQYF. The CDR3 nucleotides are TGTGCCAGTAGTCGGGAGCGACAGGGAGAAGAGACCCAGTACTTC. The J gene is TRBJ2-5, the V gene TRBV19; D might be TRBD1 (7 bases). Germline assignment: CDR1 LNHDA and CDR2 SQIVND (reference sequence). Trimming cost V 5 bases and J 3 bases, with 16 bases left between them. This CDR3 spans 15 amino acids.

This clonotype occurred many times. The chain employs TRBV4-2 and TRBJ2-6; no firm D call. The CDR3 is made up of 16 amino acids. Germline V gene lookup returns CDR1 LGHNA and CDR2 YNFKEQ. V was pared by 0 bases and J by 0 bases, with 6 bases between. The CDR3 bases are TGTGCCAGCAGCCAAGAGGGTCGCTCTGGGGCCAACGTCCTGACTTTC. It translates to CASSQEGRSGANVLTF.

The table lists this clonotype with many counts. The J gene is TRBJ1-2, the V gene TRBV19; TRBD1 matches 7 bases. Germline V gene sequence: CDR1 LNHDA, CDR2 SQIVND (reference sequence). This CDR3 comprises 14 residues. With 1 base clipped from V and 6 bases from J, the junction kept 5 bases outside the gene matches. DNA of the CDR3: TGTGCCAGTAGTATAGCTCCGACAGGGCATGGCTACACCTTC. This codes for CASSIAPTGHGYTF.

This clonotype was recorded many times. The chain links TRBV20-1 to TRBJ2-1, with 11 bases that match TRBD2. The V gene end was trimmed by 5 bases and the J gene end by 0 bases; junction bases not matched to a gene: 9. The CDR3 is 17 amino acids. CDR1 is DFQATT and CDR2 is SNEGSKA in the germline V gene (reference sequence). The CDR3 spells CSAPGLAADRSYNEQFF. CDR3 DNA sequence: TGCAGTGCTCCGGGACTAGCGGCCGACCGCTCCTACAATGAGCAGTTCTTC.

This clonotype was observed many times. The V and J genes are TRBV28 and TRBJ2-7; 7 bases fit TRBD1. The V segment lost 3 bases and the J segment 0 bases; nucleotides outside the gene matches: 5. Germline CDR1 and CDR2: MDHEN and SYDVKM. The CDR3 runs to 15 residues. CDR3 protein: CASSFYRGPSYEQYF. The CDR3 coding sequence is TGTGCCAGCAGTTTTTACAGGGGCCCCTCCTACGAGCAGTACTTC.

This clonotype has ten or more counts. The chain uses TRBV12-3 or TRBV12-4 and TRBJ2-1; 7 positions agree with TRBD2. The CDR3 consists of 12 residues. J lost 6 bases, V lost 6 bases, and 2 bases had no gene match. The CDR3: CASRRTSNEQFF. Here the CDR3 DNA reads TGTGCCAGCAGGCGGACTAGCAATGAGCAGTTCTTC.

Many counts were recorded for this clonotype. The rearrangement uses TRBV24-1 and TRBJ2-3; D is possibly TRBD1 (6 bases). CDR3 size: 15 residues. The V end was cut by 5 bases, the J end by 2 bases, with 13 bases between. Germline V gene lookup returns CDR1 KGHDR and CDR2 SFDVKD. The CDR3 nucleotides are TGTGCCACCAGTGGGGGGCAGTATCTCACAGATACGCAGTATTTT. It translates to CATSGGQYLTDTQYF.

There are many counts of this clonotype. This chain links TRBV12-3 or TRBV12-4 with TRBJ1-4; a possible D gene is TRBD1 (6 bases). V was shortened by 3 bases and J by 6 bases, with 11 bases between the two germline ends. This CDR3 is built from 14 residues. CDR3 in DNA: TGTGCCAGCAGTTTGCTCAGGGGTCATGAAAAACTGTTTTTT. Translation: CASSLLRGHEKLFF.

This clonotype was counted ten times or more. The rearrangement links TRBV5-1 to TRBJ2-3, with D unclear. The CDR3 sequence is 13 residues long. The V end was cut by 0 bases, the J end by 6 bases, with 8 bases between. In germline, CDR1 is SGHRS, CDR2 YFSETQ. CDR3 sequence reads: CASSLVGWDTQYF. DNA for the CDR3: TGCGCCAGCAGCTTGGTGGGGTGGGATACGCAGTATTTT.

This clonotype has a count of ten or more. The chain carries TRBV2 and TRBJ1-5, with a tentative D call TRBD1 (6 bases). The V gene lost 6 bases and the J gene lost 7 bases, with 16 bases spanning the gap. The CDR3 has 14 residues. Germline CDR1 and CDR2: SNHLY and FYNNEI. The CDR3 region is CASRLTGSIQPQHF. For the CDR3, the DNA is TGTGCCAGCAGGTTGACAGGTTCGATCCAGCCCCAGCATTTT.

This clonotype is categorized as medium-sized (0.01 to 0.1%). The chain joins TRBV4-2 to TRBJ2-7; possible D gene TRBD1, 6 bases. This CDR3 comprises 15 residues. CDR1 and CDR2 (germline): LGHNA, YNFKEQ. V was shortened by 4 bases and J by 4 bases, with 17 bases between the two germline ends. CDR3 coding DNA: TGTGCCAGCAGCCCCGGGACATTACAAGGTTACGAGCAGTACTTC. It is translated as CASSPGTLQGYEQYF.

This clonotype was seen ten or more times. The chain combines TRBV5-1 with TRBJ1-1; possibly TRBD1 for D (6 bases). Trimming pared 5 bases from V and 0 bases from J, leaving 11 bases between. CDR3 length: 14 amino acids. Looked up from germline, CDR1 is SGHRS and CDR2 is YFSETQ. The CDR3 reads CASRRPGVNTEAFF. The CDR3 DNA sequence: TGCGCCAGCAGAAGACCAGGGGTGAACACTGAAGCTTTCTTT.

This clonotype came up many times. The genes are TRBV6-5 and TRBJ1-5; D gene ambiguous. The germline V gene has CDR1 MNHEY and CDR2 SVGAGI. With 1 base removed from V and 5 bases from J, the gap between germline ends came to 6 bases. The CDR3 runs to 13 residues. The CDR3 DNA follows: TGTGCCAGCAGTTACTTCCGGGATCAGCCCCAGCATTTT. As protein: CASSYFRDQPQHF.

This clonotype occurred many times. The rearrangement links TRBV27 to TRBJ2-1; 9 bases match TRBD2. This CDR3 region has 18 residues. Losses at the gene ends were 3 bases for V and 0 bases for J; bases not matched to a gene: 9. The germline gives CDR1 MNHEY, CDR2 SMNVEV (reference sequence). The CDR3 spells CASSFQRGVLSSYNEQFF. The CDR3 nucleotides read TGTGCCAGCAGTTTTCAGCGGGGGGTTCTGAGCTCCTACAATGAGCAGTTCTTC.

This clonotype has a count of ten or more. Written as DNA, the CDR3 is TGTGCCAGCAGCCAAGTCCAAGAGACCCAGTACTTC. Amino acids: CASSQVQETQYF. This rearrangement joins TRBV3-1 to TRBJ2-5; no clear D gene. The CDR3 runs to 12 residues. The germline V gene encodes CDR1 LGHDT and CDR2 YNNKEL (reference sequence). Trimming removed 1 base from V and 1 base from J, with 1 base in between.

This sequence joins TRBV20-1 and TRBJ2-1; 9 positions match TRBD2. This CDR3 region has 18 residues. V lost 6 bases, J lost 1 base, and 16 bases stayed unmatched. Per germline, CDR1 DFQATT and CDR2 SNEGSKA (reference sequence). The CDR3 nucleotides read TGCAGTGCGAAGGGGTGGCGGGAGGGATCCCCTTCCTACAATGAGCAGTTCTTC. Translating it yields CSAKGWREGSPSYNEQFF.

This clonotype was detected many times. The chain joins TRBV5-1 to TRBJ1-5; D call uncertain. The V end lost 0 bases, the J end lost 0 bases, and 7 bases lay between the germline ends. This CDR3 spans 15 amino acids. Germline loops: CDR1 SGHRS, CDR2 YFSETQ. The CDR3 DNA reads TGCGCCAGCAGCTTGGGTGGTTTTAGCAATCAGCCCCAGCATTTT. Its translation is CASSLGGFSNQPQHF.

This clonotype was seen many times. This sequence joins TRBV15 and TRBJ2-2; D ambiguous. The V end was cut by 0 bases, the J end by 6 bases, with 14 bases between. The CDR3 has 16 amino acids. CDR1 LNHNV and CDR2 YYDKDF come from the germline V gene (reference sequence). In nucleotides, the CDR3 is TGTGCCACCAGCAGAGATGTAACAGTCGGATCCGGGGAGCTGTTTTTT. This translates into CATSRDVTVGSGELFF.